This entry lists 3 T cell receptor beta chains sequenced from one sample in a study of blood T cell repertoires in COVID-19. Measured with immunoSEQ multiplex PCR; TCRdb has only the in-frame clones, and not every one. The data hold approximately 100,000 clones, with less than 80% observed a single time. Sequences were obtained from peripheral blood. These receptors were taken from a man aged 70-80 years with active or convalescent COVID-19.

The V and J genes are TRBV24-1 and TRBJ1-4, with 7 nucleotides matching TRBD1. Germline CDR1 reads KGHDR; CDR2 reads SFDVKD. V trimming: 9 bases; J trimming: 3 bases; junction bases outside the gene matches: 12. CDR3 length equals 16 residues. The CDR3 protein is CATSTKGQVPNEKLFF. The CDR3, as DNA: TGTGCCACCTCTACGAAAGGACAGGTTCCTAATGAAAAACTGTTTTTT.

V is TRBV27 and J is TRBJ1-6; possible D gene TRBD1, 5 bases. Trimming took 5 bases from V and 10 from J, leaving 12 bases between them. The germline V gene has CDR1 MNHEY and CDR2 SMNVEV (reference sequence). The CDR3 totals 13 residues. CDR3: CASSAQGGSPLHF. The DNA of the CDR3 is TGTGCCAGCAGTGCTCAGGGCGGCTCACCCCTCCACTTT.

This clone was seen ten or more times. This sample also contains other DNA sequences that code for the same CDR3. The V call is TRBV19, the J call TRBJ1-2, with TRBD1 identical over 7 bases. The V gene's germline CDR1 is LNHDA and CDR2 SQIVND (reference sequence). V lost 6 bases and J lost 2; bases outside the gene matches: 6. The CDR3 contains 14 residues. This CDR3 reads CASSNRGSNYGYTF. CDR3 nucleotide sequence: TGTGCCAGTAGCAACAGGGGCTCGAACTATGGCTACACCTTC.